This T cell receptor beta chain was sequenced during a study of cytomegalovirus exposure and HLA in healthy donors (dated by TCRdb to the late 2010s). Broadly, across the study: An earlier analysis of roughly 500 of the donors reported roughly 300 Gb of sequence data and approximately 110 million unique TCR beta sequences from approximately 180 million T cells. An early release that covered fewer than 750 HLA-typed donors contained approximately 300 gigabases of sequencing data and roughly 84 million unique TCR sequences. Of the 398 genotyped donors, roughly 76% were placed in the genetic ancestry cluster associated with self-reported Caucasian donors. The study was designed to test whether signatures of past pathogen exposure could be identified by cataloging public T cell receptors. The T cell repertoires of 670 or so subjects were profiled by immunosequencing and related to cytomegalovirus serostatus. Besides the first cohort of about 730 subjects, a separate validation cohort made up of over 100 different subjects was used. To predict cytomegalovirus infection status, the study brought together high-throughput TCR immunosequencing, statistical association of individual TCRs with disease status, and machine learning. To study patterns of TCR occurrence, a later analysis re-analyzed previously published TCR beta repertoires from just over 650 donors and added high-resolution HLA genotyping. The later analysis used no new phenotypic data to find candidate immune exposures, relying instead on TCR beta sequences and their occurrence across donors. To decide whether each TCR beta V gene segment behaved as functional or pseudogenic, an earlier analysis of some 600 of the donors relied on high-throughput TCR beta sequencing. Donor age, sex, ethnicity and CMV serostatus were compiled alongside the repertoire data. A later genetic analysis used genome-wide SNP genotypes for about 60% of the roughly 670 donors, treating that subset as a discovery cohort. Every discovery cohort repertoire had been produced on one sequencing platform. HLA typing included class I and class II loci at four-digit resolution. The number of typed donors differed by locus: about 629-630 for A, B, C, DRB1 and DQB1; 522 for DQA1; around 610 for DPA1; and some 470 for DPB1. Because of strong linkage in the cohort, roughly 5 DR-DQ haplotypes were treated as single units for association and clustering. Among around 400 genotyped donors of the cohort, an average of roughly 230,000 unique TCR beta nucleotide sequences was sequenced per donor, of which 15% to 20% were non-productive.

Worth noting for this clone: Its antigen is not yet known.

The library was generated by the immunoSEQ multiplex PCR assay. A mixture of 60 forward primers for TCR Vbeta segments and 13 reverse primers for TCR Jbeta segments was used in the multiplex PCR. Amplification of the CDR3 region of rearranged TCR beta genes was performed with a multiplex PCR assay on genomic DNA. On the Illumina HiSeq System, the amplified TCR beta libraries were sequenced as 87-base-pair reads. Per the source publication's procedure: A later analysis tallied around 82 million unique TCR beta chains across the 550 to 850 repertoires, and around 10 million of those chains were shared by two or more donors. Raw reads were error-corrected and collapsed into unique sequences with a nearest-neighbor algorithm that merged closely related sequences to remove PCR and sequencing errors. Alignment of CDR3 sequences to IMGT reference sequences was used to assign V, D and J gene segments. Each retained sequence needed at least a six-nucleotide match to both a V gene segment and a J gene segment. Rearrangements were called productive when the CDR3 lacked stop codons and stayed in frame with V and J; all others were non-productive. Following IMGT convention, CDR3 was defined as the stretch from the second conserved V-encoded cysteine to the conserved J-encoded phenylalanine. The earlier analysis of a few hundred of the donors excluded any sequence lacking an unambiguous match to a single V gene segment. In an earlier analysis of 450 to 700 of the donors, V segments were called functional above 56.7% productive rearrangements and were called segregating when the between-donor standard deviation exceeded 5%. To diagnose cytomegalovirus status from the catalog of TCR beta chain sequences, a statistical classification framework was built. V and J gene assignment, in a later analysis, came from comparing TCR nucleotide sequences with IMGT/GENE-DB human TR gene sequences. In a later analysis, CDR3 sequences and most-parsimonious VDJ recombination scenarios were assigned using the TCRdist pipeline. In a later analysis, every TCR beta chain was defined by the combination of its CDR3 amino acid sequence and its V-gene family, and reads without a unique V-gene family were dropped. As a way to deal with suspected cross-contamination and a sequencing artifact, a later analysis dropped roughly 600 nucleotide sequences that were highly shared and had low generation probability. A later analysis calculated a clonal expansion index for each public chain from normalized within-repertoire ranks of inferred template counts. In a later analysis, generation probabilities were computed using a VDJ recombination model fitted to out-of-frame rearrangements, and the results were checked against IGoR. Hypergeometric tests were used in a later analysis to score TCR-TCR, TCR-HLA and TCR-CMV co-occurrence, with a repertoire-size bias correction applied to the TCR pairs. False discovery rates were estimated in a later analysis by permuting HLA or CMV assignments 20 times. A later analysis grouped co-occurring TCRs with DBSCAN, adding TCRdist sequence similarity when clustering within HLA-allele-positive subsets. For co-occurrence clustering, repertoires with fewer than 30,000 or more than 120,000 public chains were excluded, along with 5 or 6 repertoires with anomalous nucleotide sharing. Entries here come from immuneACCESS through TCRdb and include only in-frame sequences with V and J called. Some clones fail to appear in such tables; in the studies checked, an unresolved V gene covers under half of the shortfall, and the cause of the remainder is unknown. V and J calls and clone size are those listed in that table; D and trimming were worked out from the DNA. This specimen's table enumerates about 130,000 clones. The ten top clones hold around 2.7% of the sample.

Including the terminal cysteine and phenylalanine, the CDR3 comprises 13 residues. The sequence is cut down to CDR3 DNA, 39 bases in frame from base 1. For CDR1 and CDR2, the germline V gene lists MDHEN and SYDVKM. What the authors observed across the whole study: When HLA alleles, especially DR and DQ, strongly co-occurred, TCR associations were difficult to assign to individual alleles. In a later genetic analysis, a missense DCLRE1C variant was associated with V-gene and J-gene trimming of TCR beta chains, and the association was replicated in an independent cohort. Because some donors lacked HLA typing at each locus, the association tests relied only on the typed subset. According to a later analysis, parvovirus B19, influenza, CMV and Epstein-Barr virus appeared linked to several top co-occurrence clusters. For the cohort, immune exposure information was limited to CMV serostatus. In a later analysis, HLA-associated TCR beta chains were found to be more clonally expanded and to have lower generation probabilities than equally common non-associated chains. In this cohort, only TCR beta chains were sequenced, and detectable features were limited by the absence of alpha or paired-chain data. A further reported finding was that TCR beta sequences accurately predicted the HLA-A and HLA-B alleles for most subjects in the first cohort. Broadly in line with IMGT annotations, most TCR beta V segments showed up in productive rearrangements about 87% or about 30% of the time in an earlier analysis of a few hundred of the donors. Some IMGT-functional V segments, including TRBV6-2 and TRBV6-3, could not be told apart with the 87-base-pair reads, so those segments were excluded. Correlated functional status among segregating V segments might reflect linkage disequilibrium, but an unknown experimental factor could not be ruled out. The study listed 150 to 200 TCR beta chains as associated with cytomegalovirus. A few of the identified cytomegalovirus-associated TCR beta chains were confirmed in vitro to be specific for cytomegalovirus antigens. The authors suggested that the approach could potentially be extended to other disease states and immunological phenotypes. A later analysis found that most CMV-associated TCR beta chains appeared HLA-restricted, with HLA associations seemingly driven largely by CMV exposure. In both the original and validation cohorts, the classifier was reported to diagnose cytomegalovirus status with high specificity and sensitivity. A group of highly shared sequence variants was considered likely to be a technical artifact of the sequencing pipeline. The presence/absence analyses assumed that sequencing depth was roughly uniform across donors, and that assumption may not be true. In a later analysis, TCR association rates were found to vary across HLA loci, with the most associated TCRs seen for DRB1 alleles and the fewest for HLA-C alleles. While some public TCRs were present in many individuals, most TCR sequences turned up only very rarely across donors. Because counts were too low, roughly 17 rarely observed V segments, including chromosome 9 orphons, were left out of the earlier analysis of about 620 of the donors. A later analysis associated about 16,000 TCR beta sequences with specific HLA alleles at a false discovery rate of 0.05. A later genetic analysis reported fewer N-insertions in productive TCRs among donors in an Asian-associated ancestry cluster than the roughly 650-donor mean.

The cohort was made up of around 720 healthy bone marrow donors. All cohort members were sampled while nominally healthy, although unrecorded immune exposures were likely present. The donor tested CMV seronegative, placing the donor among the roughly 340 seronegative members of the cohort. A peripheral blood sample was provided by each donor, and peripheral blood mononuclear cells were used for TCR beta sequencing. Genomic DNA extraction from the blood cell samples was performed with the Qiagen DNeasy Blood Extraction Kit. The sequence links TRBV28 to TRBJ2-5, with the identity of the D gene unclear. TRBJ2-7 matches the DNA end more closely, so the J call is doubtful. This TCR was recovered from a man aged 25-40 years in good health and CMV-seronegative. What was sequenced was PBMCs. For the CDR3, the sequence is CASSLSSSYEQYF. At the DNA level, the sequence is TGTGCCAGCAGTTTATCGAGCTCCTACGAGCAGTACTTC.